This T cell receptor beta chain comes out of a study of blood T cell repertoires in COVID-19 (dated by TCRdb to about 2020). About the study as a whole: The collaborator samples originated in the United States, Italy and Spain and spanned the acute and convalescent phases of COVID-19. The prospective study material was composed of cDNA or gDNA derived from T cells, B-cell-depleted T cells, or PBMCs. Subjects who had been exposed to COVID-19, were actively infected with it, or had recovered from it provided the deeply sampled blood TCRbeta repertoires that made up the dataset. The repertoires were released in a freely available public database intended as a resource for research on the immune response to SARS-CoV-2. The samples were drawn from the first 160 participants of the ongoing ImmuneRACE study and from 1,254 subjects provided by 6 global collaborators. A de-identified subject ID, COVID-19 status, age in years and sex were almost always included in the sample metadata. Where available, HLA class I and class II types were taken from metadata supplied by the sample provider and were not determined by assay-based typing. General conclusions and limits of the study: The quantity of clinical and demographic metadata differed by source and by participant and was supplied without curation.

The collaborating institutions used their own protocols to collect whole blood in K2EDTA tubes. For TCRbeta analysis, collaborator samples were shipped as frozen whole blood, as isolated PBMCs, or as DNA extracted from either sample type. Concerning this clone: No antigen is known for it. Per-base quality was not reported, and no clone a single base away is much larger than it.

TCRbeta CDR3 regions were amplified from genomic DNA using the immunoSEQ Assay, a bias-controlled multiplex PCR. The authors' pipeline ran thus. Within the assay, amplification of reference gene primers was used to estimate how many nucleated cells each sample contained. Sequence reads were collapsed and filtered to measure the absolute abundance of every unique TCRbeta CDR3 rearrangement. For each sample, productive Simpson clonality was calculated as the square root of Simpson's diversity index over productive rearrangements. Entries here come from immuneACCESS through TCRdb and include only in-frame sequences with V and J called. Some clones fail to appear in such tables; in the studies checked, an unresolved V gene covers under half of the shortfall, and the cause of the remainder is unknown. V and J calls and clone size come straight from that table; D and trimming were deduced from the DNA. The sample has some 320,000 clones on record, 85% of them singletons. The top ten hold 6% to 9% of the sample.

CDR3 length: 12 amino acids, cysteine to phenylalanine. Kept here is only the CDR3 DNA, which spans 36 bases and is read in frame from base 1. The V and J ends are trimmed by 9 bases and 10 bases, leaving 16 bases between them. The sequence was collected from a human donor in a cohort sampled during active COVID-19. Recombination linked TRBV12-3 or TRBV12-4 to TRBJ2-1; TRBD2 is a possible D gene, resting on 5 matching bases. Material: peripheral blood. The nucleotides read TGTGCCAGTAACTCGCGGGTACGGGAGCAGTTCTTC. This encodes CASNSRVREQFF.